The sequence of this T cell receptor beta chain was determined in a study of control samples from healthy donors and cancer patients. V was clipped by 3 bases and J by 2 bases, with 4 bases between them. CDR1 and CDR2 from the germline V gene are ENHRY and SYGVKD. The CDR3 covers 12 residues. TCRdb's table, derived via immunoSEQ multiplex PCR, lists solely in-frame clones and lacks some. Found here are approximately 230,000 clones, almost 85% of them singletons; the top ten hold roughly 14%. On this clone itself: This sample includes further DNA sequences coding for the same CDR3.

The genes are TRBV10-3 and TRBJ2-5; D uncertain. This receptor was identified in an older woman with lung cancer. Sequenced input: PBMCs. The DNA for the CDR3 is TGTGCCATCAGTGACAGACAAGAGACCCAGTACTTC. Encoded protein: CAISDRQETQYF.